The rows below give T cell receptor beta chains drawn from one sample of a study of T cell responses to AZD1222 COVID-19 vaccine. This table comes from immunoSEQ multiplex PCR, and its TCRdb copy is limited to in-frame clones, with some not included. Of about 48,000 clones in the sample, 89% are singletons; the top ten hold 5.3%. The input for sequencing was peripheral blood, taken 28 days after the second AZD1222 dose. Every receptor here comes from an adult who received the AZD1222 COVID-19 vaccine. The CDR3 runs from the conserved cysteine through the conserved F or W. A D gene is named only where the DNA matches it firmly. Clone size is given for some rows only: seen once, a few or many times, or a class if the clone is expanded.

>-|TRBJ2-1|few|TRBV7-9
CASSSTPGDRKRGQFF
TGTGCCAGCAGCTCCACACCAGGCGACCGAAAAAGGGGGCAGTTCTTC
>-|TRBJ1-1|-|TRBV6-4
CASSSGRNTEAFF
TGTGCCAGCAGCTCCGGTCGGAACACTGAAGCTTTCTTT
>TRBD1|TRBJ2-7|-|TRBV6-5
CASSSYRDSTSKQYF
TGTGCCAGCAGCTCATACCGGGACAGTACGTCCAAGCAGTACTTC
>TRBD2|TRBJ2-7|-|TRBV2
CARTLAGGPPYEQYF
TGTGCCCGAACCCTAGCGGGAGGGCCCCCCTACGAGCAGTACTTC
>-|TRBJ1-2|once|TRBV5-6
CASSQGTRTTNYGYTF
TGTGCCAGCAGTCAGGGGACCAGGACTACTAACTATGGCTACACCTTC
>-|TRBJ2-7|-|TRBV18
CASSRSSGRMGEQYF
TGTGCCAGCTCACGATCCAGCGGGCGGATGGGCGAGCAGTACTTC
>-|TRBJ1-4|-|TRBV2
CASSVNRNEKLFF
TGTGCCAGCAGTGTCAATAGGAATGAAAAACTGTTTTTT
>-|TRBJ1-5|-|TRBV6-1
CASSEWQQPRLRNQPQHF
TGTGCCAGCAGTGAATGGCAGCAGCCCCGTCTCCGCAATCAGCCCCAGCATTTT
>-|TRBJ2-7|-|TRBV12-5
CASGSTETEVDF
TGTGCTAGTGGTTCGACCGAAACTGAGGTGGACTTC
>-|TRBJ1-6|-|TRBV6-5
CASSYSTKADSPLHF
TGTGCCAGCAGTTATTCGACAAAGGCGGATTCACCCCTCCACTTT
>-|TRBJ2-3|-|TRBV7-6
CASSPSAGTDTQYF
TGTGCCAGCAGCCCGAGCGCAGGCACAGATACGCAGTATTTT
>TRBD2|TRBJ2-5|-|TRBV5-1
CASSKGLAGAGETQYF
TGCGCCAGCAGCAAGGGACTAGCGGGAGCGGGAGAGACCCAGTACTTC
>-|TRBJ1-1|-|TRBV7-6
CASSLTPGVGNTEAFF
TGTGCCAGCAGCTTAACCCCAGGGGTTGGTAACACTGAAGCTTTCTTT
>-|TRBJ2-7|-|TRBV27
CASSFSPDTISYEQYF
TGTGCCAGCAGTTTCTCCCCGGACACGATTTCCTACGAGCAGTACTTC
>-|TRBJ1-2|-|TRBV4-3
CASSQGAGAHYGYTF
TGCGCCAGCAGCCAAGGGGCAGGGGCGCACTATGGCTACACCTTC
>-|TRBJ2-1|few|TRBV19
CASSTFSVNEQFF
TGTGCCAGTAGTACCTTCAGCGTCAATGAGCAGTTCTTC
>TRBD2|TRBJ2-5|-|TRBV5-1
CASSLAGRLAGLQETQYF
TGCGCCAGCAGCTTGGCTGGTAGGTTAGCGGGGCTTCAAGAGACCCAGTACTTC
>-|TRBJ2-3|-|TRBV24-1
CATSRRGSSTDTQYF
TGTGCCACCAGTAGGCGGGGTTCTAGCACAGATACGCAGTATTTT
>-|TRBJ1-4|-|TRBV10-1
CASSEDGDNEKLFF
TGCGCCAGCAGTGAAGACGGAGATAATGAAAAACTGTTTTTT
>TRBD1|TRBJ1-1|-|TRBV5-6
CASSLSGTVNTEAFF
TGTGCCAGCAGCTTAAGTGGGACAGTGAACACTGAAGCTTTCTTT
>TRBD1|TRBJ2-3|-|TRBV11-2
CASRGQGLGTDTQYF
TGTGCCAGCAGAGGACAGGGGCTTGGCACAGATACGCAGTATTTT
>TRBD1|TRBJ1-1|-|TRBV9
CASSVGDRGWTAEAFF
TGTGCCAGCAGCGTAGGGGACAGGGGGTGGACCGCTGAAGCTTTCTTT
>-|TRBJ1-1|-|TRBV4-1
CASSQFLENRAFF
TGCGCCAGCAGCCAATTCCTGGAAAATAGGGCTTTCTTT
>TRBD2|TRBJ2-1|-|TRBV6-6
CASSPHRGTSGSNEQFF
TGTGCCAGCAGTCCGCATCGGGGGACTAGCGGGTCCAATGAGCAGTTCTTC
>TRBD1|TRBJ2-7|-|TRBV7-9
CASRPGQGREQYF
TGTGCCAGCAGGCCGGGACAGGGTCGTGAGCAGTACTTC
>TRBD2|TRBJ2-7|-|TRBV15
CATSRAREGKQYF
TGTGCCACCAGCAGAGCCAGGGAGGGTAAACAGTACTTC
>-|TRBJ2-7|once|TRBV28
CASSFVGGQYF
TGTGCCAGCAGTTTCGTCGGCGGGCAGTACTTC
>TRBD1|TRBJ2-7|-|TRBV18
CASSPPTGQGPYEQYF
TGTGCCAGCTCACCACCGACGGGACAGGGACCCTACGAGCAGTACTTC
>-|TRBJ2-1|-|TRBV27
CASSLPQGRYNEQFF
TGTGCCAGCAGTTTACCTCAGGGACGGTACAATGAGCAGTTCTTC
>-|TRBJ2-6|-|TRBV27
CASAKRGVSSGANVLTF
TGTGCCAGCGCTAAAAGGGGGGTGAGCTCTGGGGCCAACGTCCTGACTTTC
>TRBD2|TRBJ2-3|-|TRBV3-1/TRBV3-2
CASSQDGLAGTTDTQYF
TGTGCCAGCAGCCAAGATGGGCTAGCGGGGACCACAGATACGCAGTATTTT
>-|TRBJ1-5|-|TRBV21-1
CASSRGTSNQPQHF
TGTGCCAGCAGCAGGGGAACTAGCAATCAGCCCCAGCATTTT
>-|TRBJ2-2|-|TRBV18
CASTGPTGELFF
TGTGCCAGCACGGGGCCAACCGGGGAGCTGTTTTTT
>TRBD2|TRBJ2-7|-|TRBV28
CASSLRVAGAEQYF
TGTGCCAGCAGTTTAAGGGTAGCGGGAGCCGAGCAGTACTTC
>TRBD2|TRBJ2-7|-|TRBV28
CASSPAGVAGDVYEQYF
TGTGCCAGCAGCCCCGCGGGGGTAGCGGGAGACGTCTACGAGCAGTACTTC
>-|TRBJ2-1|-|TRBV6-5
CASRGTNGRHNEQFF
TGTGCCAGCAGGGGGACCAACGGCAGGCACAATGAGCAGTTCTTC
>-|TRBJ2-7|few|TRBV27
CASSLQVRSSYEQYF
TGTGCCAGCAGTCTACAGGTTAGAAGCTCCTACGAGCAGTACTTC
>TRBD2|TRBJ2-1|-|TRBV7-2
CASSFSGGALDEQFF
TGTGCCAGCAGCTTTAGCGGGGGGGCCCTGGATGAGCAGTTCTTC
>-|TRBJ1-2|-|TRBV7-3
CASSLFVGGDYGYTF
TGTGCCAGCAGCTTATTTGTAGGCGGAGACTATGGCTACACCTTC
>-|TRBJ2-7|-|TRBV7-9
CASSSVGRSGAYEQYF
TGTGCCAGCAGCTCCGTGGGGAGAAGCGGAGCCTACGAGCAGTACTTC
>TRBD2|TRBJ2-1|once|TRBV18
CASSPRTSGYNEQFF
TGTGCCAGCTCACCACGGACTAGCGGGTACAATGAGCAGTTCTTC
>-|TRBJ2-7|-|TRBV5-4
CASSLGAPGNYEQYF
TGTGCCAGCAGCTTGGGGGCCCCAGGGAACTACGAGCAGTACTTC